The T cell receptor (beta chain) under discussion was sequenced for a study of shared clonotypes between healthy human individuals (dated by TCRdb to 2018 to 2021). In the study overall: A couple of women and three men aged 18 to 49 years were included in the cohort. To estimate repertoire size and how much clonotypes are shared between individuals, the study performed deep sequencing of blood TCR repertoires from five healthy adults. Different laboratories and diverse techniques were used to prepare libraries and sequence TCR repertoires, to increase sequencing depth and limit assay-specific biases. Between about 0.85 and 8.9 billion PBMCs per donor were obtained by leukapheresis.

On this clone: Its antigen is unknown. Per-base quality was not reported, and no clone a single base away is much larger than it.

Measured from the cysteine to the phenylalanine, the CDR3 is 15 residues long. Just the 45-base CDR3 DNA is kept, in frame starting at base 1. Trimming accounts for 6 bases at V and 4 bases at J, while the number of junction bases matched to no gene is 4. Via the germline V gene, CDR1 is MDHEN and CDR2 SYDVKM. Using the deep immunoSEQ assay, TCR CDR3 regions were amplified from genomic DNA by multiplex PCR. Extracted genomic DNA from each cell subset was spread evenly across all wells of several immunoSEQ 96-well plates, with each plate serving as a replicate. For unsorted PBMC, roughly 330 ng of genomic DNA, equivalent to 30,000 to 35,000 T cell genomes, went into each replicate PCR. Genomic DNA from unsorted PBMC was sequenced over ten immunoSEQ deep assay plates. Purified libraries were quantified with a Qubit 3.0 fluorometer, sized on a Bioanalyzer 2100, and re-quantified with the KAPA Library Quantification kit. Every immunoSEQ 96-well plate was sequenced on a separate single-read 150-cycle Illumina NextSeq 550 flow cell. The authors' analysis ran thus. Because the immunoSEQ output included only junctional sequences and no quality scores, the filtering could not be the same as the filtering used for full-length reads. To assign V/J genes and CDR3, sequences were annotated against IMGT germline references using PyIR, a Python wrapper for IgBLAST v1.9. Reads were removed for weak V/J assignments (E-value above 1e-6), missing CDR3, stop codons, out-of-frame junctions, or ambiguous translated residues. V3J clonotypes were defined by identical inferred V gene, J gene, and CDR3 amino acid sequence. Percentage overlap between repertoires was computed as shared unique clonotypes divided by the size of the smaller repertoire. Repertoire richness was assessed with RTK rarefaction, the Chao1 estimator, and Recon v2.1 estimates of unobserved clonotypes. The clones in this table, taken by TCRdb from immuneACCESS, are in-frame only. Not every clone is retained; where verified, under half of the shortfall comes from an unresolved V gene, and the cause of the rest is unknown. The DNA gave D and trimming, while V, J and clone size come from that table. Recorded for this sample are 550,000 to 600,000 clones; roughly four fifths of them occurred a single time. Clones ranked in the top ten supply approximately 12% of the sample.

The full study reports these points: Because the study included only a small number of donors, the genetic and exposure-history diversity represented was limited. Based on pairwise subsampling, the degree of clonotype sharing among donors was expected to be affected by sequencing depth. Sampling was restricted to blood, and TCR repertoires in tissue are likely to differ from TCR repertoires in blood.

Healthy HIV-negative adults with no recently reported acute infections or vaccinations were included as donors. All donors were Caucasian adults living in Nashville, Tennessee, USA. For unsorted samples, 100 million or so PBMCs were counted, and genomic DNA was extracted using the QIAamp DNA Blood Mini kit. Blood was collected by leukapheresis, and PBMCs were isolated by Ficoll-Histopaque density gradient centrifugation and then cryopreserved in liquid nitrogen vapor phase. The chain is made from TRBV28 and TRBJ2-3, and 13 junction bases match TRBD2. This TCR was sampled from a middle-aged woman in good health. Some clones in this sample may be carry-over from other donors' samples. The sample comprised PBMCs. Here is the DNA: TGTGCCAGCAGGAGGACTAGCGGGAGAGCAGATACGCAGTATTTT. Its translation reads: CASRRTSGRADTQYF.